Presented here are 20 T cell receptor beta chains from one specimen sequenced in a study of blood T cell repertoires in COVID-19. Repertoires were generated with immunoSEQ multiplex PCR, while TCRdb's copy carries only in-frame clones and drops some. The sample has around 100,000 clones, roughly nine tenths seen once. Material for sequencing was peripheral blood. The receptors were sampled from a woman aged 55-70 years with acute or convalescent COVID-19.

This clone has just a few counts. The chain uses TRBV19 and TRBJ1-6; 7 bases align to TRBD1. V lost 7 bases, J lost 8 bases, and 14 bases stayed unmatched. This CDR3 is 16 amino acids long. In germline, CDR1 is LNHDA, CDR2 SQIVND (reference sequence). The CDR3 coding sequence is TGTGCCAGTAAAGCCTTCCAGGGACAGAGGCATTCACCCCTCCACTTT. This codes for CASKAFQGQRHSPLHF. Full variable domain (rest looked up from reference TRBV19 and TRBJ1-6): DGGITQSPKYLFRKEGQNVTLSCEQNLNHDAMYWYRQDPGQGLRLIYYSQIVNDFQKGDIAEGYSVSREKKESFPLTVTSAQKNPTAFYLCASKAFQGQRHSPLHFGNGTRLTVT.

The CDR3, as DNA: TGTGCCAGCAGCCCCTATGCAGCGGGAGGTTATGAGCAGTTCTTC. It codes for CASSPYAAGGYEQFF. The V and J genes are TRBV7-3 and TRBJ2-1; the match to TRBD2 covers 9 bases. The J segment lost 8 bases and the V segment lost 5 bases, leaving 10 bases of the junction unmatched. Germline CDR1 and CDR2: SGHTA and FQGTGA. The CDR3 length is 15 residues.

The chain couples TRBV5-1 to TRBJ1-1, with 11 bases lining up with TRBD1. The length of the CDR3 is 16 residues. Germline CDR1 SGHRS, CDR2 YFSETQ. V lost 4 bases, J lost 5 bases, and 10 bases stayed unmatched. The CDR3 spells CASSPAPGQGGTEAFF. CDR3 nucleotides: TGCGCCAGCAGCCCCGCTCCGGGACAGGGGGGTACTGAAGCTTTCTTT.

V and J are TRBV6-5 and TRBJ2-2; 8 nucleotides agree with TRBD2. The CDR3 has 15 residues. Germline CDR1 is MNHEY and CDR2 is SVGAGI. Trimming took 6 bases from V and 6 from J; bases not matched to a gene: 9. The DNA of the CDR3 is TGTGCCAGCAGAACCCTTCCCGGGGGGGCCGGGGAGCTGTTTTTT. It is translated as CASRTLPGGAGELFF.

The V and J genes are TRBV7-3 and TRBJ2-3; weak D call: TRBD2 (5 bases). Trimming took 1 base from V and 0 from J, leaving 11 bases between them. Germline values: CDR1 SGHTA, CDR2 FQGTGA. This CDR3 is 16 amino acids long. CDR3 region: CASSLIPAASTDTQYF. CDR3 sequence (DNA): TGTGCCAGCAGCTTAATCCCAGCGGCAAGCACAGATACGCAGTATTTT.

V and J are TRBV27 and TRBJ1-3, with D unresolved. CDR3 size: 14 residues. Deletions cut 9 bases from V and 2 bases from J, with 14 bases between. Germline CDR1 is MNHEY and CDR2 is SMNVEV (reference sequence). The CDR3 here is CASKESRAGNTIYF. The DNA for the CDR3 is TGTGCCAGTAAAGAGTCCCGGGCTGGAAACACCATATATTTT.

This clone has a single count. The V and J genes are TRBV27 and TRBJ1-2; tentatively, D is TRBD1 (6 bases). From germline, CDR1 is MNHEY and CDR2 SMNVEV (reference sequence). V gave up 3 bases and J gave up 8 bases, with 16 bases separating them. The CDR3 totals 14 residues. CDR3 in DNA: TGTGCCAGCAGTTTTAGGGGGGGCTATGGCGGCTACACCTTC. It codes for CASSFRGGYGGYTF.

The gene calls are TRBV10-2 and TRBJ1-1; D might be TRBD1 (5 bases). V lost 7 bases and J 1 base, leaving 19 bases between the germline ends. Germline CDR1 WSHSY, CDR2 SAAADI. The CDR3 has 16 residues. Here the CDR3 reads CASIATDKGGNTEAFF. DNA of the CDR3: TGCGCCAGCATTGCGACAGACAAGGGCGGGAACACTGAAGCTTTCTTT.

The CDR3 DNA follows: TGTGCCAGCAGCCAAGAGTTCGAGGGCTTGGCAACTAATGAAAAACTGTTTTTT. It specifies CASSQEFEGLATNEKLFF. This sequence joins TRBV3-1 (or the pseudogene TRBV3-2) and TRBJ1-4; no clear D. The germline CDR1 and CDR2 sequences are LGHDT and YNNKEL (reference sequence). This CDR3 has 18 amino acids. The germline V and J ends were trimmed by 0 bases and 0 bases, with 14 bases remaining between them.

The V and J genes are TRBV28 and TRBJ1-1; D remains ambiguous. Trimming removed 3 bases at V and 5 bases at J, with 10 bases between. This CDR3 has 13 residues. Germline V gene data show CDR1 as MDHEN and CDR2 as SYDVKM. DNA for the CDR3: TGTGCCAGCAGTTTCGGAGAATGGACTGAAGCTTTCTTT. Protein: CASSFGEWTEAFF. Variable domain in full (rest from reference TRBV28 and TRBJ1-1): DVKVTQSSRYLVKRTGEKVFLECVQDMDHENMFWYRQDPGLGLRLIYFSYDVKMKEKGDIPEGYSVSREKKERFSLILESASTNQTSMYLCASSFGEWTEAFFGQGTRLTVV.

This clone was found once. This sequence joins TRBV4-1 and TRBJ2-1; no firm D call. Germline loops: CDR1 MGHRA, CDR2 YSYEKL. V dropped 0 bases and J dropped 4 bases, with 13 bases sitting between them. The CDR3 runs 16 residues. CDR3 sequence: CASSQEKAAVYNEQFF. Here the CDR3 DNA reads TGCGCCAGCAGCCAAGAAAAGGCTGCGGTGTACAATGAGCAGTTCTTC.

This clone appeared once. The DNA for the CDR3 is TGTGCCAGCAGCCAGGGACAGCTCCAAGAGACCCAGTACTTC. Translation gives CASSQGQLQETQYF. The chain recombines TRBV7-9 with TRBJ2-5; 7 bases are shared with TRBD1. Looked up from germline, CDR1 is SEHNR and CDR2 is FQNEAQ (reference sequence). V trimming: 5 bases; J trimming: 1 base; junction bases outside the gene matches: 4. There are 14 residues in the CDR3.

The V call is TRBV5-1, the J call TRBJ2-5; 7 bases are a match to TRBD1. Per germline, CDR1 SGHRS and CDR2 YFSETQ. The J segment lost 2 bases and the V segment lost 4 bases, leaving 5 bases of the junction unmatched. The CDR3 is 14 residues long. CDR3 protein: CASSRQGGQETQYF. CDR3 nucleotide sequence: TGCGCCAGCAGCCGACAGGGCGGTCAAGAGACCCAGTACTTC.

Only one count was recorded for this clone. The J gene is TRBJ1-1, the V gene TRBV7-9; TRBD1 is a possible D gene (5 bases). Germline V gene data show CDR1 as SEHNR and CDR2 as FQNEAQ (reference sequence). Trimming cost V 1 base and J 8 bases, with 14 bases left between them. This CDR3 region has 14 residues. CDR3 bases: TGTGCCAGCAGCTTAGTATTTGCCGGGGGAGAAGCTTTCTTT. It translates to CASSLVFAGGEAFF.

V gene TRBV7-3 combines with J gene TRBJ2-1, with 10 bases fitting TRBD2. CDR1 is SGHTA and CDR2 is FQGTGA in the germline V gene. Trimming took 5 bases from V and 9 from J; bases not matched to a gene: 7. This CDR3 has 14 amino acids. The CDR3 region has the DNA TGTGCCAGCAGCCCGGGACTAGCGACGGGTGAGCAGTTCTTC. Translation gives CASSPGLATGEQFF.

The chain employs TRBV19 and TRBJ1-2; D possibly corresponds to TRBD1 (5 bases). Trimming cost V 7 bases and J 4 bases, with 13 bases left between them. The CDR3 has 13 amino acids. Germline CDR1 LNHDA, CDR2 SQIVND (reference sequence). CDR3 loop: CASKALGGYGYTF. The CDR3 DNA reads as TGTGCCAGTAAAGCCCTGGGGGGCTATGGCTACACCTTC.

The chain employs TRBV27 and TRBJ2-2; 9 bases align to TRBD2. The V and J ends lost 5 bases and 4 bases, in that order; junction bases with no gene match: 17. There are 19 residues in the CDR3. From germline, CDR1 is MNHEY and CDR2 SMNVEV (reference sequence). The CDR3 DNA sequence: TGTGCCAGCAGTCCCTCCCCCGGTCTGGCGGGAGGGCCCACCGGGGAGCTGTTTTTT. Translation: CASSPSPGLAGGPTGELFF.

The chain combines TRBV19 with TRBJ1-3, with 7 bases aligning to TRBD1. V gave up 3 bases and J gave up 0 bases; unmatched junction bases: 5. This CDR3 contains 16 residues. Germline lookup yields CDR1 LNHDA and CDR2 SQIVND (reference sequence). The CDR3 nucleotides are TGTGCCAGTAGTATCGAGGGGGCGCGCTCTGGAAACACCATATATTTT. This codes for CASSIEGARSGNTIYF.

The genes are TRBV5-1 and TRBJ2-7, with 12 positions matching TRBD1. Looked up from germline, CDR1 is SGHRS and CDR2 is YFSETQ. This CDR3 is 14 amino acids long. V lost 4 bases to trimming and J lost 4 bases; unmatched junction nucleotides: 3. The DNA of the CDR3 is TGCGCCAGCAGCCCGGGACAGGGGGCTTACGAGCAGTACTTC. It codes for CASSPGQGAYEQYF.

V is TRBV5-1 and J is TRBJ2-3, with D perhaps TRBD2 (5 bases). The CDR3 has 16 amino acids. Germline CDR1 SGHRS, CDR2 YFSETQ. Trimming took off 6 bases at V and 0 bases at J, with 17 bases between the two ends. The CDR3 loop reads CASKSRAAVSTDTQYF. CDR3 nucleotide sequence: TGCGCCAGCAAATCACGAGCGGCAGTCAGCACAGATACGCAGTATTTT.